This T cell receptor (beta chain) came from a study of blood T cell repertoires in COVID-19. Study-wide background: Specimens from acute and convalescent COVID-19 originated in the United States, Italy and Spain. PBMCs, B-cell-depleted T cells, or T cells were the source of the cDNA or gDNA that made up the material.

This clone was recorded once. In the original analysis: Nucleated cell number was recorded as an estimate derived from reference gene primer amplification. TCRdb's copy holds only in-frame clones and misses some; the assay was immunoSEQ multiplex PCR. The V and J calls and clone size were taken over from that table, and D and trimming were inferred from the DNA. The sample has tens of thousands of clones, 75% to 90% seen once. Germline CDR1 reads MDHEN; CDR2 reads SYDVKM. The CDR3 runs to 13 residues. The V and J ends lost 6 bases and 16 bases respectively, with 22 bases between them. Sequences were obtained from peripheral blood. The receptor was derived from a man between 50 and 59 years old with active COVID-19. The chain uses TRBV28 and TRBJ1-5; no clear D. The CDR3 region has the DNA TGTGCCAGCAGCCTCGGGCCGATTCGGGAGAACCATTTT. It encodes CASSLGPIRENHF.